One sample yielded the 9 T cell receptor beta chains listed below, sequenced in a study of T-cell reconstitution after alpha-beta-depleted transplantation in children. A TCRbeta library incorporating unique molecular identifiers was prepared. TCRdb reprocessed the PCR reads with MiXCR, giving one entry per CDR3 protein. The repertoire holds hundreds of thousands of distinct CDR3 sequences, with approximately 9% as singletons. Sample: PBMCs from the stem cell graft donor, taken from the stem cell graft. The receptors here all came from a human donor who donated a stem cell graft to a child with acute lymphoblastic leukemia.

This clonotype was detected many times. The chain employs TRBV9 and TRBJ2-5, with 11 bases matching TRBD1. The CDR3 runs 16 residues. V was clipped by 0 bases and J by 5 bases; unmatched bases: 6. The germline V gene has CDR1 SGDLS and CDR2 YYNGEE. The CDR3 nucleotides are TGTGCCAGCAGCGTAGACGGGACAGGGGGTCGGGAGACCCAGTACTTC. Protein sequence: CASSVDGTGGRETQYF. Together with reference TRBV9 and TRBJ2-5, the CDR3 gives the full variable domain: DSGVTQTPKHLITATGQRVTLRCSPRSGDLSVYWYQQSLDQGLQFLIQYYNGEERAKGNILERFSAQQFPDLHSELNLSSLELGDSALYFCASSVDGTGGRETQYFGPGTRLLVL.

The sample holds many counts of this clonotype. The chain recombines TRBV10-2 with TRBJ1-2; 12 nucleotides align to TRBD1. The V segment lost 3 bases and the J segment 5 bases; nucleotides outside the gene matches: 7. CDR1 WSHSY and CDR2 SAAADI come from the germline V gene. The CDR3 consists of 16 residues. The CDR3 DNA follows: TGCGCCAGCAGTGATGCCGGGACAGGGGGCCGGTATGGCTACACCTTC. Translating it yields CASSDAGTGGRYGYTF.

This rearrangement joins TRBV7-6 to TRBJ2-7; 7 bases match TRBD2. There are 12 residues in the CDR3. V lost 8 bases, J lost 6 bases, and 7 bases stayed unmatched. Per the germline V gene, CDR1 is SGHVS and CDR2 is FNYEAQ. This CDR3 is CASSGLDPEQYF. CDR3 nucleotide sequence: TGTGCCAGCTCCGGACTAGACCCCGAGCAGTACTTC. The full variable domain, rest sourced from reference TRBV7-6 and TRBJ2-7, is GAGVSQSPRYKVTKRGQDVALRCDPISGHVSLYWYRQALGQGPEFLTYFNYEAQQDKSGLPNDRFSAERPEGSISTLTIQRTEQRDSAMYRCASSGLDPEQYFGPGTRLTVT.

This clonotype was counted only a few times. The chain combines TRBV20-1 with TRBJ2-7; 9 positions match TRBD1. V lost 3 bases to trimming and J lost 4 bases; unmatched junction nucleotides: 10. The CDR3 is made up of 15 amino acids. Germline V lookup: CDR1 DFQATT, CDR2 SNEGSKA (reference sequence). CDR3 nucleotide sequence: TGCAGTGCTAGGCTAACGGGGACAGGGTTTTACGAGCAGTACTTC. It translates to CSARLTGTGFYEQYF.

This clonotype has ten or more counts. The chain joins TRBV7-9 to TRBJ2-3; the D gene is possibly TRBD2 (5 bases). Trimming shortened V by 3 bases and J by 3 bases, and 13 bases separated the two germline ends. Germline V gene data show CDR1 as SEHNR and CDR2 as FQNEAQ (reference sequence). There are 15 residues in the CDR3. CDR3 loop: CASSFDPRGTDTQYF. The CDR3 DNA follows: TGTGCCAGCAGCTTCGACCCGAGAGGGACAGATACGCAGTATTTT.

The rearrangement joins TRBV9 to TRBJ2-2; 7 bases fit TRBD2. J gave up 0 bases and V 0 bases, and 5 bases lay outside the gene matches. There are 17 residues in the CDR3. Germline CDR1 reads SGDLS; CDR2 reads YYNGEE. CDR3 coding DNA: TGTGCCAGCAGCGTAGTGTCAGGACTAGCGAACACCGGGGAGCTGTTTTTT. It encodes CASSVVSGLANTGELFF.

Regarding this clonotype: The CDR3 end shows no conserved phenylalanine or tryptophan, and so a read error is likely. V is TRBV30 and J is TRBJ1-3; D is perhaps TRBD1 (6 bases). Germline assignment: CDR1 GTSNPN and CDR2 SVGIG (reference sequence). Deletions cut 8 bases from V and 0 bases from J, with 17 bases between. The CDR3 sequence is 15 residues long. CDR3 bases: TGTGCCACTAATGACAGGTATCGCTCTGGAAACACCATATATTGT. Its translation: CATNDRYRSGNTIYC.

The sample holds many counts of this clonotype. CDR3 nucleotide sequence: TGCGCCAGCAGCTTGGTCGGGACAGGGGTGCCAGATACGCAGTATTTT. Translated: CASSLVGTGVPDTQYF. The chain joins TRBV5-1 to TRBJ2-3; 10 bases are shared with TRBD1. J gave up 4 bases and V 0 bases, and 5 bases lay outside the gene matches. Germline V gene data show CDR1 as SGHRS and CDR2 as YFSETQ. The CDR3 loop spans 16 amino acids. Complete variable domain (other parts from reference TRBV5-1 and TRBJ2-3): KAGVTQTPRYLIKTRGQQVTLSCSPISGHRSVSWYQQTPGQGLQFLFEYFSETQRNKGNFPGRFSGRQFSNSRSEMNVSTLELGDSALYLCASSLVGTGVPDTQYFGPGTRLTVL.

This clonotype was counted only a few times. V is TRBV29-1 and J is TRBJ2-5; D unclear. Trimming pared 6 bases from V and 5 bases from J, leaving 13 bases between. The CDR3 is 12 residues long. CDR1 and CDR2 (germline): SQVTM, ANQGSEA. The CDR3 bases are TGCAGCGTCAAGGACCCCGGGGAGACCCAGTACTTC. It translates to CSVKDPGETQYF.